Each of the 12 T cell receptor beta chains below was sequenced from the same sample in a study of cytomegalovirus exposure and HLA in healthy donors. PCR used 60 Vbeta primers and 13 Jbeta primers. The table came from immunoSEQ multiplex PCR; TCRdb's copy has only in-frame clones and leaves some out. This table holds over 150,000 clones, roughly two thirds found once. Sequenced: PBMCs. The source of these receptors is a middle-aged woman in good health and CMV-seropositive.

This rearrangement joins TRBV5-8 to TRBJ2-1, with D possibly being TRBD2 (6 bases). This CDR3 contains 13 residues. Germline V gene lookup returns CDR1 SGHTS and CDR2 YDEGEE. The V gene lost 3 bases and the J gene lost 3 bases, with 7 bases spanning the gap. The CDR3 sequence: CASSWDFYNEQFF. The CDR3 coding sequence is TGTGCCAGCAGCTGGGACTTCTACAATGAGCAGTTCTTC. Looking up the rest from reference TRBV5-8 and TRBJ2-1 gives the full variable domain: EAGVTQSPTHLIKTRGQQATLRCSPISGHTSVYWYQQALGLGLQFLLWYDEGEERNRGNFPPRFSGRQFPNYSSELNVNALELEDSALYLCASSWDFYNEQFFGPGTRLTVL.

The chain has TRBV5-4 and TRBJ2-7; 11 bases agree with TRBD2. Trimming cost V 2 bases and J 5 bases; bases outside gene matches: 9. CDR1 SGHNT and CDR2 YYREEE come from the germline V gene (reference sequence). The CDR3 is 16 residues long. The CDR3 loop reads CASSFSGRAFADEQYF. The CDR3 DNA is TGTGCCAGCAGCTTTAGCGGGAGGGCCTTCGCGGACGAGCAGTACTTC.

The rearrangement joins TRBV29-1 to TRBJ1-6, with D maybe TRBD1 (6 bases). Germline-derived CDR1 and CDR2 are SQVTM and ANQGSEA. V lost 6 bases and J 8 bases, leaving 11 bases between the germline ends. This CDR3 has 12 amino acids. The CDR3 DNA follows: TGCAGCGTCAGCAGGGGTTATTCACCCCTCCACTTT. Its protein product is CSVSRGYSPLHF.

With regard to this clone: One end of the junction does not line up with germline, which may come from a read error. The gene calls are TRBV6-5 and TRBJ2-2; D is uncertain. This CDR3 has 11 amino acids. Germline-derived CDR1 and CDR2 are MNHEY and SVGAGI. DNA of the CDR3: TGTGCCAGCACCAACAACGGGGAGCTGTTTTTT. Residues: CASTNNGELFF.

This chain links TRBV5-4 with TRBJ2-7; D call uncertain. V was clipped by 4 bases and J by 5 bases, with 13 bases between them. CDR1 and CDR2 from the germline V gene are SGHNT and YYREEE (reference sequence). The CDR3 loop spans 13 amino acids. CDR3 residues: CASSALARHEQYF. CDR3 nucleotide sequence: TGTGCCAGCAGCGCCTTGGCGAGGCACGAGCAGTACTTC.

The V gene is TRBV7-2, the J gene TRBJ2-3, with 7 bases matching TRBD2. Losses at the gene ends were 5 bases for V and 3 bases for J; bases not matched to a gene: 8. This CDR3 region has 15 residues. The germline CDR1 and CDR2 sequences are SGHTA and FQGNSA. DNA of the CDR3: TGTGCCAGCAGCGCACAGACGGGGGGTACAGATACGCAGTATTTT. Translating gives CASSAQTGGTDTQYF.

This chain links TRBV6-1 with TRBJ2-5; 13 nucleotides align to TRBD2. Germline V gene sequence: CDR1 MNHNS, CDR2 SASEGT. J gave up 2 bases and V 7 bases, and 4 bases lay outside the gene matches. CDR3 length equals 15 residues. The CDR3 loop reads CASISGLAGQETQYF. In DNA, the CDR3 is TGTGCCAGCATCTCGGGACTAGCGGGACAAGAGACCCAGTACTTC.

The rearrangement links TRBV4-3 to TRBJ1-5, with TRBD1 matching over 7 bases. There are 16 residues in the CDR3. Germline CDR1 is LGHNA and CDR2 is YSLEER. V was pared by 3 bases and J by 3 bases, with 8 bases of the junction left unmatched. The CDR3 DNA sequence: TGCGCCAGCAGCCAGAGCCGGGACAGTACCAATCAGCCCCAGCATTTT. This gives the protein CASSQSRDSTNQPQHF.

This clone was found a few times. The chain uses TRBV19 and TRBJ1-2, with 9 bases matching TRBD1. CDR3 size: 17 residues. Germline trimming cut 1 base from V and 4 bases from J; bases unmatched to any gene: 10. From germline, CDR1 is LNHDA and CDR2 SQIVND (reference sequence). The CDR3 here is CASSIGDSRDRAYGYTF. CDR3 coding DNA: TGTGCCAGTAGTATAGGCGACTCTCGGGACAGGGCCTATGGCTACACCTTC.

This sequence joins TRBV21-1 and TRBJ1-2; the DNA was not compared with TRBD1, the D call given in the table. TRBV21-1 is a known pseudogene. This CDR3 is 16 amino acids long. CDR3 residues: CASSTRDRGFGYGYPF. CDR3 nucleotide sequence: TGTGCCAGCAGCACTCGGGACAGGGGGTTTGGGTATGGCTACCCCTTC.

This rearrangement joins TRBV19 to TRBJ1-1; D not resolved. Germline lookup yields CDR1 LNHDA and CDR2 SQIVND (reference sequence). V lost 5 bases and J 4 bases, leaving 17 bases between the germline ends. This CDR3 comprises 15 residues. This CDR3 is CASSPHGGGTTEAFF. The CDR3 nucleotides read TGTGCCAGTAGTCCTCATGGAGGAGGTACCACTGAAGCTTTCTTT. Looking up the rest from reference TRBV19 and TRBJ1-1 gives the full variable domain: DGGITQSPKYLFRKEGQNVTLSCEQNLNHDAMYWYRQDPGQGLRLIYYSQIVNDFQKGDIAEGYSVSREKKESFPLTVTSAQKNPTAFYLCASSPHGGGTTEAFFGQGTRLTVV.

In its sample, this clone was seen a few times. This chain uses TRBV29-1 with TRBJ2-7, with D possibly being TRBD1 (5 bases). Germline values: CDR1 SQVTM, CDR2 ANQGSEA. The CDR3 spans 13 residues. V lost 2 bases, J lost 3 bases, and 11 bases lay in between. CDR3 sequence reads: CSVEIGQGYEQYF. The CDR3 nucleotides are TGCAGCGTTGAAATAGGGCAGGGCTACGAGCAGTACTTC.